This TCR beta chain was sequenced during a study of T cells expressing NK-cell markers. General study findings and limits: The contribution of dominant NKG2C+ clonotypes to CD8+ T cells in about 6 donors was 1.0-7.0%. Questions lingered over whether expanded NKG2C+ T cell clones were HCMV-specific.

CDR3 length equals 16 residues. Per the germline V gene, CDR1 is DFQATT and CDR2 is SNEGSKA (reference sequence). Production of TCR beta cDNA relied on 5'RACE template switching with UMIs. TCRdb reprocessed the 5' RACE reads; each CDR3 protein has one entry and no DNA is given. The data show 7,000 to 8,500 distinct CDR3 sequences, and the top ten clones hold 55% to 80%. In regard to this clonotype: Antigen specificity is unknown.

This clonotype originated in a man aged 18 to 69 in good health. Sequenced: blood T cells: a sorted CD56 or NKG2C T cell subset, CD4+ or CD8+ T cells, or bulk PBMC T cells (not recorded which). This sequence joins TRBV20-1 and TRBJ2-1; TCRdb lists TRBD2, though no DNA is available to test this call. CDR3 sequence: CSAPGLAGGDYNEQFF.